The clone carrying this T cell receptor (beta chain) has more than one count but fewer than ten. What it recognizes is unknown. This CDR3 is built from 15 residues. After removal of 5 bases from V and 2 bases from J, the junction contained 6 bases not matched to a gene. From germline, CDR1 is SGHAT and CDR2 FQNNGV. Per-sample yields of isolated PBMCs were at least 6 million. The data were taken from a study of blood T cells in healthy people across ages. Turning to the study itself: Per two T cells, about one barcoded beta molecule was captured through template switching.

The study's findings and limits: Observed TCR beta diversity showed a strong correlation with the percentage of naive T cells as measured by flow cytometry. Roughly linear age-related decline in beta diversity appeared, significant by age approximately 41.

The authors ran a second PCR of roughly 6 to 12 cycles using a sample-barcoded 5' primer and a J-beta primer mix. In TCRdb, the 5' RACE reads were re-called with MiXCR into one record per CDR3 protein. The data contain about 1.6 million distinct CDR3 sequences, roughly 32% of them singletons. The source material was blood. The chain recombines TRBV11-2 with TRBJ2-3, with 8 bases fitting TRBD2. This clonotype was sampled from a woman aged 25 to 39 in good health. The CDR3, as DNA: TGTGCCAGCAGCCAGGCGGGGGGCTCCACAGATACGCAGTATTTT. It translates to CASSQAGGSTDTQYF.